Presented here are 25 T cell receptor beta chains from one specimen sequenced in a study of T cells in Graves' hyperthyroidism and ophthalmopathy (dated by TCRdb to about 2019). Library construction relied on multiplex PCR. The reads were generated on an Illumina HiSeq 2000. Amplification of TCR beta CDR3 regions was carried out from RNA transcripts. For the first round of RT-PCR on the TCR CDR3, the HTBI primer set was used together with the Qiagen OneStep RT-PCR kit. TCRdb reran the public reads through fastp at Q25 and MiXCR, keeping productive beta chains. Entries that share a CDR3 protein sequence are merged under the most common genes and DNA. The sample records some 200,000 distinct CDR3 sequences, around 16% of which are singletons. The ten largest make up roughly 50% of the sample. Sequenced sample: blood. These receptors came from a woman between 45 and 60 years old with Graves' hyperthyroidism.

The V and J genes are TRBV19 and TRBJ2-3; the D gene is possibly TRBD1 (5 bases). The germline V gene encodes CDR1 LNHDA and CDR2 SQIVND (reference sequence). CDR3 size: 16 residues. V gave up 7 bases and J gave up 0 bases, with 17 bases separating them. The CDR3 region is CASIGDSTPSTDTQYF. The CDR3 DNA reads TGTGCCAGTATCGGAGACAGTACACCTAGCACAGATACGCAGTATTTT.

CDR3 coding DNA: TGTGCCTGGAGGACGTTTGTGACAGCCTCCTACGAGCAGTTCTTC. Encoded protein: CAWRTFVTASYEQFF. The V and J genes are TRBV30 and TRBJ2-7; the D gene is possibly TRBD1 (5 bases). The end of the DNA fits TRBJ2-1 better, so the J call may be wrong. CDR1 is GTSNPN, CDR2 SVGIG, per germline (reference sequence). The CDR3 has 15 amino acids.

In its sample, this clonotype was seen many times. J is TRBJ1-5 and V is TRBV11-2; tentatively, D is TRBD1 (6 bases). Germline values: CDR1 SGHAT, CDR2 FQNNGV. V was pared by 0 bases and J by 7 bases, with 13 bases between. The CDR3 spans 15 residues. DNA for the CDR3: TGTGCCAGCAGCTTAGATGGACAGAGCTGGCAGCCCCAGCATTTT. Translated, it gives CASSLDGQSWQPQHF.

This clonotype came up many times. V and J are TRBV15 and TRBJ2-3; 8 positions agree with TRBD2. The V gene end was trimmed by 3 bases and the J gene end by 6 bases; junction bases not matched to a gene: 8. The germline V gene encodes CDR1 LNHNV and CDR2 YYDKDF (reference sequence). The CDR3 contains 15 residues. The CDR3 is CATSRRGTSPDTQYF. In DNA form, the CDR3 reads TGTGCCACCAGCAGGCGCGGGACTAGTCCCGATACGCAGTATTTT.

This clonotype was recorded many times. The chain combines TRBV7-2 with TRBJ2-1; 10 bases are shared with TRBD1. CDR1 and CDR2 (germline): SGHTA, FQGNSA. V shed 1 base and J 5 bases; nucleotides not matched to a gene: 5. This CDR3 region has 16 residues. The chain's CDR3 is CASSLVSGQGDNEQFF. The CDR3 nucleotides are TGTGCCAGCAGCTTAGTAAGTGGACAGGGGGACAATGAGCAGTTCTTC.

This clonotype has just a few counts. The CDR3 here is CASSPGQGKYNEQFF. CDR3 nucleotide sequence: TGTGCCAGCAGCCCAGGACAGGGGAAATACAATGAGCAGTTCTTC. The chain employs TRBV27 and TRBJ2-1; 9 bases align to TRBD1. The CDR3 consists of 15 residues. Germline V gene lookup returns CDR1 MNHEY and CDR2 SMNVEV (reference sequence). With 6 bases clipped from V and 4 bases from J, the junction kept 7 bases outside the gene matches.

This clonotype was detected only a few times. CDR3 protein: CAWSVLGGQGADTQYF. The CDR3 DNA sequence: TGTGCCTGGAGTGTTTTGGGAGGCCAGGGGGCAGATACGCAGTATTTT. The rearrangement joins TRBV30 to TRBJ2-3, with D tentatively TRBD1 (7 bases). The CDR3 covers 16 residues. Germline CDR1 is GTSNPN and CDR2 is SVGIG (reference sequence). The V end was cut by 0 bases, the J end by 4 bases, with 17 bases between.

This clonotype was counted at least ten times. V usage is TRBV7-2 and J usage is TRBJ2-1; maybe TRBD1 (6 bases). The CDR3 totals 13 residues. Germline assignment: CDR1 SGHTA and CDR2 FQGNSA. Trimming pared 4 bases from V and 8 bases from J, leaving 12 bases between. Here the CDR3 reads CASSSQGGYEQFF. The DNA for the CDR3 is TGTGCCAGCAGCTCACAGGGCGGGTATGAGCAGTTCTTC.

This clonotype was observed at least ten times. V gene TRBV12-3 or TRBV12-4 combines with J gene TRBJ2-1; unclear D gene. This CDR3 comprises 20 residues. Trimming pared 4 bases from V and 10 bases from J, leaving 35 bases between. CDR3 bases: TGTGCCAGCAGTTATTTCTCTTTCCGTTGGACCGCGTTCGAAGAACGAGAGCAGTTCTTC. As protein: CASSYFSFRWTAFEEREQFF.

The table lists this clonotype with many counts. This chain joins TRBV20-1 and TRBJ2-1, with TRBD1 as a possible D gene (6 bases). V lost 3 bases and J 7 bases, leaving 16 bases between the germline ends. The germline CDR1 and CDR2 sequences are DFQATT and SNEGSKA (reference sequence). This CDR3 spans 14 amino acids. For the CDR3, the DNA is TGCAGTGCTAGCGCAGGGGCCCCGAGGAATGAGCAGTTCTTC. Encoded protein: CSASAGAPRNEQFF.

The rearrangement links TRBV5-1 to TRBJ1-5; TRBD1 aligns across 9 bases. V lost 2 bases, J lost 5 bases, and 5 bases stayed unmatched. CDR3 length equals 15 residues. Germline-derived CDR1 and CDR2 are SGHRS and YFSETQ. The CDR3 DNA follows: TGCGCCAGCAGCTTACAGGGGGCTGTCGATCAGCCCCAGCATTTT. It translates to CASSLQGAVDQPQHF.

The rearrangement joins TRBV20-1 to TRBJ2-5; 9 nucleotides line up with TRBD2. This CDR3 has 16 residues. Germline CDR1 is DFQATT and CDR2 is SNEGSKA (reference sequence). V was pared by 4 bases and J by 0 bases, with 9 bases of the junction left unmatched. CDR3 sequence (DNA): TGCAGTGCTACCGATCCGGCTAGCGGGGACCAAGAGACCCAGTACTTC. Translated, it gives CSATDPASGDQETQYF.

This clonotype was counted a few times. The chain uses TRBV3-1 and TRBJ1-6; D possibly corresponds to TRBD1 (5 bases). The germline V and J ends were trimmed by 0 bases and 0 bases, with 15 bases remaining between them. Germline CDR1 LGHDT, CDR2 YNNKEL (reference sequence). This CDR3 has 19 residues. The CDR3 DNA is TGTGCCAGCAGCCAAGATCTCGTCAGGGCTAGCTCCTATAATTCACCCCTCCACTTT. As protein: CASSQDLVRASSYNSPLHF.

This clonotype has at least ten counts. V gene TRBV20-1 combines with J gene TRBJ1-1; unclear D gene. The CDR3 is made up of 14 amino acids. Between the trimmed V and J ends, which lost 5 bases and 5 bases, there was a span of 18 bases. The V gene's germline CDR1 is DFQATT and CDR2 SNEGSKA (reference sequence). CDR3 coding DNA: TGCAGTGCTTTTCCCACAAACGAGGGAACTGAAGCTTTCTTT. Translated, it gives CSAFPTNEGTEAFF.

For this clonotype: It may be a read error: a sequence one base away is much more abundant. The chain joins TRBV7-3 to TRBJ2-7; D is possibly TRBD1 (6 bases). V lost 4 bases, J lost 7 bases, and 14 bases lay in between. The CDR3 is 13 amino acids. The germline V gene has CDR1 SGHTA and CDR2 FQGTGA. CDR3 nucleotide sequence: TGTGCCAGCAGCTGGTACAGGGCTAGGGAGCAGTACTTC. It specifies CASSWYRAREQYF.

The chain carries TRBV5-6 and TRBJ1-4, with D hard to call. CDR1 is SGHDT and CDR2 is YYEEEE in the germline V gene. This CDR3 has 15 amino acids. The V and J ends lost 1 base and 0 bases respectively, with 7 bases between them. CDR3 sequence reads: CASSLFGATNEKLFF. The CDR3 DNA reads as TGTGCCAGCAGCTTGTTTGGAGCAACTAATGAAAAACTGTTTTTT.

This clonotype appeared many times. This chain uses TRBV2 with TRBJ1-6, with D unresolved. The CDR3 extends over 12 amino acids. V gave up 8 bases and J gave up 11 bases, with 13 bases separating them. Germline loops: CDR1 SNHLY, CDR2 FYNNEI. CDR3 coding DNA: TGTGCCAGCGGCCCCCTCCAGACACCCCTCCACTTT. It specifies CASGPLQTPLHF. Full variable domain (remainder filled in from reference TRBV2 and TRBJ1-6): EPEVTQTPSHQVTQMGQEVILRCVPISNHLYFYWYRQILGQKVEFLVSFYNNEISEKSEIFDDQFSVERPDGSNFTLKIRSTKLEDSAMYFCASGPLQTPLHFGNGTRLTVT.

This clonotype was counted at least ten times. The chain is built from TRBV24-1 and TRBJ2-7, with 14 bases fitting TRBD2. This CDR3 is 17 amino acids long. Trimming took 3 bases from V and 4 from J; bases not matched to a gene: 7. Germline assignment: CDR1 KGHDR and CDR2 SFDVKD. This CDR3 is CATSDPGTSGSTYEQYF. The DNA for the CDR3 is TGTGCCACCAGTGATCCAGGGACTAGCGGGAGCACTTACGAGCAGTACTTC.

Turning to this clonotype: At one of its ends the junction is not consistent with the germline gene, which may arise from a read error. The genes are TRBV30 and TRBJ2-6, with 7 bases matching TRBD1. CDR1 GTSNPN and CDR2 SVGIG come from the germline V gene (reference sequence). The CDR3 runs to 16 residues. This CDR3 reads CARSVMQGAGANVLTF. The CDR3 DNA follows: TGTGCCCGGAGTGTTATGCAGGGGGCTGGGGCCAACGTCCTGACTTTC.

The CDR3 here is CASSSVHNEQFF. The CDR3 coding sequence is TGTGCCAGCAGCAGTGTTCACAATGAGCAGTTCTTC. The gene calls are TRBV3-1 and TRBJ2-1; D unclear. The CDR3 extends over 12 amino acids. With 5 bases removed from V and 5 bases from J, the gap between germline ends came to 7 bases. Germline V gene lookup returns CDR1 LGHDT and CDR2 YNNKEL (reference sequence).

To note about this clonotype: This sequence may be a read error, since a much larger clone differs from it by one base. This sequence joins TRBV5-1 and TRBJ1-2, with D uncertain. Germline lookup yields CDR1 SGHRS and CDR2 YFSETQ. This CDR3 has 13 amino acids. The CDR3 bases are TGCGCCAGCAGCTTGGGGTATAACTATGCCTACACCTTC. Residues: CASSLGYNYAYTF. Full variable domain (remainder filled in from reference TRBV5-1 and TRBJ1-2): KAGVTQTPRYLIKTRGQQVTLSCSPISGHRSVSWYQQTPGQGLQFLFEYFSETQRNKGNFPGRFSGRQFSNSRSEMNVSTLELGDSALYLCASSLGYNYAYTFGSGTRLTVV.

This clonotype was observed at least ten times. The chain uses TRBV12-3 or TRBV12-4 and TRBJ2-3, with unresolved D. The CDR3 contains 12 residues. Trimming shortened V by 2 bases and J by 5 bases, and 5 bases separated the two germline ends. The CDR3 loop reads CASSLMVDTQYF. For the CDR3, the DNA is TGTGCCAGCAGTTTAATGGTAGATACGCAGTATTTT.

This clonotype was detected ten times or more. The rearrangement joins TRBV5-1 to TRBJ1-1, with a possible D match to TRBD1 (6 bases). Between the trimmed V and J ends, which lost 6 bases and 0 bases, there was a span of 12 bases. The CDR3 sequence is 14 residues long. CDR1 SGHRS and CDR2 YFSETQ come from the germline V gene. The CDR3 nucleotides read TGCGCCAGCACGGTCGGACAGATGAACACTGAAGCTTTCTTT. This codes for CASTVGQMNTEAFF.

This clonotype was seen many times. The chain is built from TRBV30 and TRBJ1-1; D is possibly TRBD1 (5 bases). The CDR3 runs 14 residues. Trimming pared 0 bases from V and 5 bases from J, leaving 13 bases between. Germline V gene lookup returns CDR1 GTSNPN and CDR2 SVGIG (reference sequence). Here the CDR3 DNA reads TGTGCCTGGAGTGTAGTTTGGGGGGGAACTGAAGCTTTCTTT. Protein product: CAWSVVWGGTEAFF. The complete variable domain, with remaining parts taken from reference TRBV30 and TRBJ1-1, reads SQTIHQWPATLVQPVGSPLSLECTVEGTSNPNLYWYRQAAGRGLQLLFYSVGIGQISSEVPQNLSASRPQDRQFILSSKKLLLSDSGFYLCAWSVVWGGTEAFFGQGTRLTVV.

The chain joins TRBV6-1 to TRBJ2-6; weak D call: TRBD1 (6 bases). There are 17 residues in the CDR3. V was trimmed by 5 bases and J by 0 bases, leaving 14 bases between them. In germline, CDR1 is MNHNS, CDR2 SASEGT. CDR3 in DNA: TGTGCCAGCAGTTTGTCAGGGGCGACCTCTGGGGCCAACGTCCTGACTTTC. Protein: CASSLSGATSGANVLTF.